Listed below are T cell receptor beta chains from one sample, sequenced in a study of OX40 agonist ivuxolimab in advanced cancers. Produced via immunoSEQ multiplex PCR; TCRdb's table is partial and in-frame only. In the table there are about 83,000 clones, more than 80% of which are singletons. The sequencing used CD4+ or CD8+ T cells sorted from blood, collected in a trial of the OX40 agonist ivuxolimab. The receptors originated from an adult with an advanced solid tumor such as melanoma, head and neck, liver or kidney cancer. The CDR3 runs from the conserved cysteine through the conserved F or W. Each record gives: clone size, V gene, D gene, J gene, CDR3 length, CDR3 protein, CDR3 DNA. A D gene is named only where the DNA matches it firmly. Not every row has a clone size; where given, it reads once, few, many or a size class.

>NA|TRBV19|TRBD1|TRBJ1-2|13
CASSIWTGEGYTF
TGTGCCAGCAGTATTTGGACAGGGGAAGGCTACACCTTC
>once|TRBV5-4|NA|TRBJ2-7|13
CASSLVEGYEQYF
TGTGCCAGCAGCTTGGTGGAGGGTTACGAGCAGTACTTC
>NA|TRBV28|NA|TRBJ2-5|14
CASRLGGGEGAQYF
TGTGCCAGCAGATTAGGTGGCGGGGAAGGGGCCCAGTACTTC
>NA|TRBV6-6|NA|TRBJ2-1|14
CASSPSDSYNEQFF
TGTGCCAGCAGTCCCTCGGACTCTTACAATGAGCAGTTCTTC
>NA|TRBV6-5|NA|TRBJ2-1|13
CASSRGAPNEQFF
TGTGCCAGCAGCCGGGGGGCTCCGAATGAGCAGTTCTTC
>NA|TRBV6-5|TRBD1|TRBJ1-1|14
CAISRDSLLSGAFF
TGTGCCATCTCTCGGGACAGCCTCCTTTCCGGAGCTTTCTTT
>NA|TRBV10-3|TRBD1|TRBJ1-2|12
CATGTGPYGYTF
TGTGCCACCGGGACAGGTCCCTATGGCTACACCTTC
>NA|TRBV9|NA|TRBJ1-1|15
CASSLHSELNTEAFF
TGTGCCAGCAGCCTACACAGTGAACTGAACACTGAAGCTTTCTTT
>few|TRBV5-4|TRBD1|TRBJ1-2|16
CASSSPAETGNYGYTF
TGTGCCAGCAGCTCCCCCGCTGAGACAGGGAACTATGGCTACACCTTC
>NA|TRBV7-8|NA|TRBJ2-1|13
CASSLVVANEQFF
TGTGCCAGCAGCTTAGTCGTAGCGAATGAGCAGTTCTTC
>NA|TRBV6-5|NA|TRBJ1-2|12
CASSLSGYGYTF
TGTGCCAGCAGTTTGTCGGGGTATGGCTACACCTTC
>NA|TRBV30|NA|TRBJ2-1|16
CAWSVWRASSYNEQFF
TGTGCCTGGAGTGTCTGGCGGGCTAGCTCCTACAATGAGCAGTTCTTC
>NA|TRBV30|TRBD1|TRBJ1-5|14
CAWSVGTGPQPQHF
TGTGCCTGGAGTGTAGGGACAGGGCCACAGCCCCAGCATTTT
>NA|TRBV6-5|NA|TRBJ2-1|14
CASSYSLRFGEQFF
TGTGCCAGCAGTTACAGTTTACGTTTTGGTGAGCAGTTCTTC
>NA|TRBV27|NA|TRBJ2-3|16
CASSLSSGTSTDTQYF
TGTGCCAGCAGTTTATCGTCCGGGACTAGCACAGATACGCAGTATTTT
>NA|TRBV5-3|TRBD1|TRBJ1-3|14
CARSRDSSGNTIYF
TGTGCCAGAAGCCGGGACAGCTCTGGAAACACCATATATTTT
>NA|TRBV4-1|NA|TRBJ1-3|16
CASSQSLAASGNTIYF
TGCGCCAGCAGCCAAAGCTTAGCAGCCTCTGGAAACACCATATATTTT
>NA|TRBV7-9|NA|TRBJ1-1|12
CASRSFDTEAFF
TGTGCCAGCAGGAGTTTTGACACTGAAGCTTTCTTT
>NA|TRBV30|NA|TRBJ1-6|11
CAWGLGSPLHF
TGTGCCTGGGGACTAGGTTCACCCCTCCACTTT
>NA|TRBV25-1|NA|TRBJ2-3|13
CASSGVGTDTQYF
TGTGCCAGCAGTGGGGTCGGCACAGATACGCAGTATTTT
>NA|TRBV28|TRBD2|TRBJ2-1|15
CASSAPLRGEVEQFF
TGTGCCAGCAGTGCGCCCCTCCGGGGGGAGGTCGAGCAGTTCTTC
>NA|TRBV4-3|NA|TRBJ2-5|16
CASSQERFGGGETQYF
TGCGCCAGCAGCCAAGAACGTTTCGGGGGTGGAGAGACCCAGTACTTC
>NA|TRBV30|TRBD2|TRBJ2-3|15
CAWSPGTSSSDTQYF
TGTGCCTGGAGTCCCGGGACTAGCAGTTCAGATACGCAGTATTTT
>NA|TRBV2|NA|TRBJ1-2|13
CASSEATNYGYTF
TGTGCCAGCAGTGAGGCCACAAACTATGGCTACACCTTC
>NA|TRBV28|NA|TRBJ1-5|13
CASKKETDQPQHF
TGTGCCAGCAAAAAAGAGACAGATCAGCCCCAGCATTTT
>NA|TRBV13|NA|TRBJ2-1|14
CASSPRTGYNEQFF
TGTGCCAGCAGCCCAAGGACGGGATACAATGAGCAGTTCTTC
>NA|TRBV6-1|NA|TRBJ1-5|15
CASMGHSYSNQPQHF
TGTGCCAGCATGGGACATTCATATAGCAATCAGCCCCAGCATTTT
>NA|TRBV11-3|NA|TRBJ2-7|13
CASSLPGSYEQYF
TGTGCCAGCAGCCTCCCCGGCAGTTACGAGCAGTACTTC
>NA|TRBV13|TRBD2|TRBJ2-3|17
CASSSPSLAGGTDTQYF
TGTGCCAGCAGCTCCCCTTCACTAGCGGGGGGAACAGATACGCAGTATTTT
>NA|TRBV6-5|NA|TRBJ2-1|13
CASSYYLGNEQFF
TGTGCCAGCAGTTACTATTTGGGGAATGAGCAGTTCTTC
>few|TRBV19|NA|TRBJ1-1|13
CASSLEWEPEAFF
TGTGCCAGTAGTTTGGAGTGGGAGCCCGAAGCTTTCTTT
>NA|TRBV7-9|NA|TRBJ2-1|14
CASSPPHSYNEQFF
TGTGCCAGCAGCCCACCTCACTCCTACAATGAGCAGTTCTTC
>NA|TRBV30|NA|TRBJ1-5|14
CAWGSENSNQPQHF
TGTGCCTGGGGTAGCGAGAATAGCAATCAGCCCCAGCATTTT
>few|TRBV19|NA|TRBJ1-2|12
CASSIGGLGYTF
TGTGCCAGTAGTATAGGGGGGTTGGGCTACACCTTC
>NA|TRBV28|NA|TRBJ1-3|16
CASSLFSRGAGNTIYF
TGTGCCAGCAGTTTATTTTCGCGGGGTGCCGGAAACACCATATATTTT
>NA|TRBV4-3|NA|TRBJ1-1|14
CASSRTGSGTEAFF
TGCGCCAGCAGCCGAACAGGGTCCGGCACTGAAGCTTTCTTT
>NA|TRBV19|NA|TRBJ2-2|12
CASSRWDGELFF
TGTGCCAGTAGTAGATGGGACGGGGAGCTGTTTTTT
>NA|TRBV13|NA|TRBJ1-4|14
CASSQQTVNEKLFF
TGTGCCAGCAGTCAACAGACGGTTAATGAAAAACTGTTTTTT
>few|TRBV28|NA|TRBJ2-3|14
CASSLTAQVDTQYF
TGTGCCAGCAGTTTGACAGCCCAAGTAGATACGCAGTATTTT
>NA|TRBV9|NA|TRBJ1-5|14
CASSVGGLGQPQHF
TGTGCCAGCAGCGTAGGGGGGTTAGGCCAGCCCCAGCATTTT
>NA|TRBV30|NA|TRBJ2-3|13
CAWSVSGADTQYF
TGTGCCTGGAGTGTCTCCGGGGCAGATACGCAGTATTTT
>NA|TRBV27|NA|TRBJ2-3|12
CASARGTDTQYF
TGTGCCAGCGCCCGGGGGACAGATACGCAGTATTTT
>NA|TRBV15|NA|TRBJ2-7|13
CATSTRETYEQYF
TGTGCCACCAGCACCCGGGAAACCTACGAGCAGTACTTC
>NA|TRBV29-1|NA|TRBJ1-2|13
CSVHYGRKYGYTF
TGCAGCGTTCATTACGGAAGAAAATATGGCTACACCTTC
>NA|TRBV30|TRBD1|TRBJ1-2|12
CAWEDRGNGYTF
TGTGCCTGGGAGGACAGGGGAAATGGCTACACCTTC
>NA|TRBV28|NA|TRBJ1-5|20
CASGLHREVGYSYSNQPQHF
TGTGCCAGCGGCCTGCACCGTGAGGTTGGGTATTCCTATAGCAATCAGCCCCAGCATTTT
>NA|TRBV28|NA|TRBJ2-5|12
CASSFLQETQYF
TGTGCCAGCAGTTTCCTCCAAGAGACCCAGTACTTC
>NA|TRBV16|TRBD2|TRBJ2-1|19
CASSREFGLLADSYNEQFF
TGTGCCAGCAGCCGAGAGTTCGGCCTTCTAGCGGACTCCTACAATGAGCAGTTCTTC
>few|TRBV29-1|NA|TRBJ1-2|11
CSVLLSDGYTF
TGCAGCGTCCTTTTATCCGACGGCTACACCTTC
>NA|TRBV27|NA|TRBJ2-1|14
CASSTQGRDNEQFF
TGTGCCAGCAGTACACAGGGAAGGGACAATGAGCAGTTCTTC
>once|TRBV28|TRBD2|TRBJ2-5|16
CASSLNLAGGKRIQYF
TGTGCCAGCAGCCTGAACCTAGCGGGGGGGAAGAGAATCCAGTACTTC
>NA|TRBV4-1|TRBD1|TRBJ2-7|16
CASSHPGQGPPYEQYF
TGCGCCAGCAGCCATCCTGGACAGGGGCCCCCCTACGAGCAGTACTTC
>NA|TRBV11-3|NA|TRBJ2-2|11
CASSGSGELFF
TGTGCCAGCAGCGGATCCGGGGAGCTGTTTTTT
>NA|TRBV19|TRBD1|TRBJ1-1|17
CASSIGGQGVVATEAFF
TGTGCCAGTAGTATAGGCGGACAGGGAGTGGTGGCCACTGAAGCTTTCTTT